This T cell receptor beta chain was identified in a study of neurological immune-mediated disorders. One entry per CDR3 protein, called by TCRdb with MiXCR from the 5' RACE reads. In the table there are some 70,000 distinct CDR3 sequences, 3.5% to 5.5% of which are singletons. The sequenced sample consisted of PBMCs. The sequence was obtained from a man aged 25 to 45 with multiple sclerosis.

The CDR3 nucleotides are TGTGCCAGCAGCACCCGCTCTAACACTGGGGCCAACGTCCTGACTTTC. Translated: CASSTRSNTGANVLTF. The chain combines TRBV9 with TRBJ2-6; no clear D. This CDR3 has 16 residues. Trimming pared 4 bases from V and 2 bases from J, leaving 13 bases between. Germline V gene lookup returns CDR1 SGDLS and CDR2 YYNGEE.